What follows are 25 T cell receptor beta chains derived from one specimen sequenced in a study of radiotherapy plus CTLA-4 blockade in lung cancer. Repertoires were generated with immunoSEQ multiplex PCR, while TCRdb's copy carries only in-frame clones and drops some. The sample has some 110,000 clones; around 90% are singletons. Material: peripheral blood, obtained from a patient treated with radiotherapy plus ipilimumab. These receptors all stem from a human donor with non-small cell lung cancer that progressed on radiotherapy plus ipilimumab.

The CDR3 sequence: CASSLAPIEAGWSSYNEQFF. The CDR3 nucleotides read TGTGCCAGCAGCTTAGCCCCAATCGAAGCGGGGTGGAGCTCCTACAATGAGCAGTTCTTC. The V gene is TRBV7-8, the J gene TRBJ2-1, with TRBD2 matching over 7 bases. CDR1 is SGHVS, CDR2 FQNEAQ, per germline. V was clipped by 0 bases and J by 0 bases; unmatched bases: 14. CDR3 size: 20 residues.

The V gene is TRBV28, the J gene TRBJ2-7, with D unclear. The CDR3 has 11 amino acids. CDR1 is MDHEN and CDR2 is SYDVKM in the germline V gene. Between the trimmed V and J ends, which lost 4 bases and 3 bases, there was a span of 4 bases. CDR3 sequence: CASSSYYEQYF. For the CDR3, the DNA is TGTGCCAGCAGTTCCTACTACGAGCAGTACTTC.

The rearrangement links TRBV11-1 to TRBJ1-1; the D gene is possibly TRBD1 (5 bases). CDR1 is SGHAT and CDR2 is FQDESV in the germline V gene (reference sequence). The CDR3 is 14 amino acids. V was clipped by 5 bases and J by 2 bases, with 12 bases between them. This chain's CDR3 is CASSERDSNTEAFF. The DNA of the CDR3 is TGTGCCAGCAGCGAAAGAGACAGTAACACTGAAGCTTTCTTT.

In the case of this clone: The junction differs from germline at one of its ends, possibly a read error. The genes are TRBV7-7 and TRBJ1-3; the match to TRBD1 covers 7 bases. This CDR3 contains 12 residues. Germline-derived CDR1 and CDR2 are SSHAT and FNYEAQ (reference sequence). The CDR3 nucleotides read TGTGCTAGCACCAACATGGGGACAGCAGGATATTTT. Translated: CASTNMGTAGYF. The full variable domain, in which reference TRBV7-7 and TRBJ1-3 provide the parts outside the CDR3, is GAGVSQSPRYKVTKRGQDVTLRCDPISSHATLYWYQQALGQGPEFLTYFNYEAQPDKSGLPSDRFSAERPEGSISTLTIQRTEQRDSAMYRCASTNMGTAGYFGEGSWLTVV.

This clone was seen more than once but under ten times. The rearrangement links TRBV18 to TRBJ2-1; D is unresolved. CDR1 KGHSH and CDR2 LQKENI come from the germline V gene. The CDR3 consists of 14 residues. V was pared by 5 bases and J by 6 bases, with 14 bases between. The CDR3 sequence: CASSSTQSVNEQFF. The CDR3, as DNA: TGTGCCAGCTCATCCACCCAATCAGTCAATGAGCAGTTCTTC.

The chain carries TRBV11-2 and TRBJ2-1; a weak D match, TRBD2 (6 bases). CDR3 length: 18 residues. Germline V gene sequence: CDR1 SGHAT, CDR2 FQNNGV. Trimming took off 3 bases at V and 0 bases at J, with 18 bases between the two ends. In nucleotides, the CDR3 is TGTGCCAGCAGCTTTAGATGGGAAGGAGGGAGCTCCTACAATGAGCAGTTCTTC. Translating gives CASSFRWEGGSSYNEQFF.

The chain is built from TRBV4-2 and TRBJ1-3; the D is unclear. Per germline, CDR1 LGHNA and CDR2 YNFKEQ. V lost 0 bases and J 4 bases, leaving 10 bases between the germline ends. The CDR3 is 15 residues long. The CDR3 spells CASSQDNPLGNTIYF. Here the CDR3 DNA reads TGTGCCAGCAGCCAAGATAACCCCTTAGGAAACACCATATATTTT.

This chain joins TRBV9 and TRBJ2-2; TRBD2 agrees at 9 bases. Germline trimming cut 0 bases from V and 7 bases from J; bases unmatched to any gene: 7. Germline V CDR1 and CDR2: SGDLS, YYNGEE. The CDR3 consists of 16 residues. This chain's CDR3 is CASSVGLADRHGELFF. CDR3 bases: TGTGCCAGCAGCGTAGGACTAGCGGACCGGCACGGGGAGCTGTTTTTT.

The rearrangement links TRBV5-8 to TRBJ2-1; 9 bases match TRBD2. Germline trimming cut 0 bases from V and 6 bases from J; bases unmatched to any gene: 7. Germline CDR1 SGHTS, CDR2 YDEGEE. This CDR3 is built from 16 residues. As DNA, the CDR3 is TGTGCCAGCAGCTTGGACCCTAGCGGGGTGGGCAATGAGCAGTTCTTC. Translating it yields CASSLDPSGVGNEQFF.

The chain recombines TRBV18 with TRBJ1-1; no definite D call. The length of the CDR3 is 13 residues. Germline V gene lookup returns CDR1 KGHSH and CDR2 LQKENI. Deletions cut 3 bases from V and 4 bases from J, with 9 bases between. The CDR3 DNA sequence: TGTGCCAGCTCACCTGGTCAAACCACTGAAGCTTTCTTT. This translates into CASSPGQTTEAFF.

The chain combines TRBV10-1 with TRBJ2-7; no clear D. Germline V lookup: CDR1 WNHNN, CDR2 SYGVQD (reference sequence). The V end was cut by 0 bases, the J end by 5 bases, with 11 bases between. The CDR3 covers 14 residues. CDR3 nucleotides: TGCGCCAGCAGTGAGTCCTTATTGCTAAACGAGCAGTACTTC. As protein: CASSESLLLNEQYF.

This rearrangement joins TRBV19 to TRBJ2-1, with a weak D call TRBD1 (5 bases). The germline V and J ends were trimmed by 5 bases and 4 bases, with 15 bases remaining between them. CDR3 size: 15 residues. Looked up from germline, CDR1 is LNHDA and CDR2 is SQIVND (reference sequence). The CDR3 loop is CASSGDSQPYNEQFF. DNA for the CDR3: TGTGCCAGTAGTGGCGACAGCCAACCTTACAATGAGCAGTTCTTC.

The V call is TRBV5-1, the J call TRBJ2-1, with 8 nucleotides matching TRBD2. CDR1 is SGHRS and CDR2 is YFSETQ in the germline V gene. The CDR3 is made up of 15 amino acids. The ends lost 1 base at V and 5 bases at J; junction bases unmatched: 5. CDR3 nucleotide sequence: TGCGCCAGCAGCTTGACTAGCGGCACCCACAATGAGCAGTTCTTC. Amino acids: CASSLTSGTHNEQFF. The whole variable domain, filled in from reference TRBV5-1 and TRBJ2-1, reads KAGVTQTPRYLIKTRGQQVTLSCSPISGHRSVSWYQQTPGQGLQFLFEYFSETQRNKGNFPGRFSGRQFSNSRSEMNVSTLELGDSALYLCASSLTSGTHNEQFFGPGTRLTVL.

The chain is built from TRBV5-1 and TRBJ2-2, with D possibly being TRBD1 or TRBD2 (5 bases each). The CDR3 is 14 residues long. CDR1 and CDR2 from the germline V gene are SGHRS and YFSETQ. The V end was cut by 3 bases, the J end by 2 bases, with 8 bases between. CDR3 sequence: CASSWDHNTGELFF. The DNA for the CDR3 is TGCGCCAGCAGCTGGGACCATAACACCGGGGAGCTGTTTTTT.

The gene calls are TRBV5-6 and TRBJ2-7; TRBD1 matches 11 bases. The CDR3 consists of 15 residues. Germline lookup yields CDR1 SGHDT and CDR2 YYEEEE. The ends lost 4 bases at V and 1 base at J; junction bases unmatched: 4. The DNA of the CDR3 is TGTGCCAGCAGCCCCGGACAGGGGGCTTCCTACGAGCAGTACTTC. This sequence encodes CASSPGQGASYEQYF.

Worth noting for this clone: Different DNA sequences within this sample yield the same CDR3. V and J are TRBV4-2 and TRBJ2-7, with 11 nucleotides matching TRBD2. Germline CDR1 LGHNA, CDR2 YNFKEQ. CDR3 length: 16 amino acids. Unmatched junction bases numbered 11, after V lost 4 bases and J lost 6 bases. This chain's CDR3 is CASSPLGALAGGEQYF. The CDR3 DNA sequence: TGTGCCAGCAGCCCGCTGGGGGCTCTAGCGGGAGGCGAGCAGTACTTC.

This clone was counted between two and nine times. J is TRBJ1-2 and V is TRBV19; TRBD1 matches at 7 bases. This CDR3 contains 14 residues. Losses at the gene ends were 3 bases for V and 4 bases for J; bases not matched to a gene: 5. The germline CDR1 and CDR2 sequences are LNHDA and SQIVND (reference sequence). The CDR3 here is CASSIDREVYGYTF. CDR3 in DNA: TGTGCCAGTAGTATTGACAGGGAGGTCTATGGCTACACCTTC.

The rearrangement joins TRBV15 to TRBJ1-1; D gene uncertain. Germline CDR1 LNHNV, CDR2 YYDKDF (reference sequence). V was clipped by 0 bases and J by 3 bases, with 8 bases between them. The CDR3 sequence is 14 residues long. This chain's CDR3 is CATSREAGHTEAFF. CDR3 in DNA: TGTGCCACCAGCAGAGAAGCAGGCCACACTGAAGCTTTCTTT.

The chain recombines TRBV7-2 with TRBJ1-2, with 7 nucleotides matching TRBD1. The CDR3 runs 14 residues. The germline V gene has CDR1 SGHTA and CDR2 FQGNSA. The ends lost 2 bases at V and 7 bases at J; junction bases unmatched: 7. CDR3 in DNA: TGTGCCAGCAGCTTAAAGGCAGGGGGGTCTGGCTACACCTTC. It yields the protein CASSLKAGGSGYTF.

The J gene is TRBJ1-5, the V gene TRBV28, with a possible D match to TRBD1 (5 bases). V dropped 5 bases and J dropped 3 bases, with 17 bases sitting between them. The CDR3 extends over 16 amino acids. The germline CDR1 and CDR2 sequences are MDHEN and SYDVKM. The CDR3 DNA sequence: TGTGCCAGCAGTCCCCCTGCGGCAGGGAACAATCAGCCCCAGCATTTT. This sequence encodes CASSPPAAGNNQPQHF.

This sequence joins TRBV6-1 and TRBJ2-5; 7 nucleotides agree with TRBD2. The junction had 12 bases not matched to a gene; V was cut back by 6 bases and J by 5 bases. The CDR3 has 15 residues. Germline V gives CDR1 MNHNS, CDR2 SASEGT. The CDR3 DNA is TGTGCCAGCAGGTCGGAGAGACTAGCAGCGGAGACCCAGTACTTC. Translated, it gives CASRSERLAAETQYF.

As DNA, the CDR3 is TGTGCCAGCAGTGTTGCCGCAGAGACCCAGTACTTC. This encodes CASSVAAETQYF. The genes are TRBV2 and TRBJ2-5, with D hard to call. CDR3 length: 12 amino acids. Trimming took off 4 bases at V and 4 bases at J, with 7 bases between the two ends. CDR1 and CDR2 (germline): SNHLY, FYNNEI.

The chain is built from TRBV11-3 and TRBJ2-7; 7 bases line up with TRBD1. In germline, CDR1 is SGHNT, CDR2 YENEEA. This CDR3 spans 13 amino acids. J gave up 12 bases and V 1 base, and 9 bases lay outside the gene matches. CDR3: CASSLGTGVGMYF. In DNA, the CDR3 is TGTGCCAGCAGCTTAGGCACAGGGGTCGGGATGTACTTC.

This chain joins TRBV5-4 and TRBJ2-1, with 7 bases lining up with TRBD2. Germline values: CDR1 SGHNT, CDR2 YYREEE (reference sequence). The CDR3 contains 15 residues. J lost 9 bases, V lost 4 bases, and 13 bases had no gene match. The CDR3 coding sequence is TGTGCCAGCAGCGCCAGGCTCCTGGCGGGAGTTGAGCAGTTCTTC. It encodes CASSARLLAGVEQFF.

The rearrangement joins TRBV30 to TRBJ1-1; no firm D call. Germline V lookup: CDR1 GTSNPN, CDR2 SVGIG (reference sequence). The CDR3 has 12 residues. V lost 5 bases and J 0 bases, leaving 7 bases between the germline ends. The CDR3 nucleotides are TGTGCCTGGCCGACACTGAACACTGAAGCTTTCTTT. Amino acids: CAWPTLNTEAFF.